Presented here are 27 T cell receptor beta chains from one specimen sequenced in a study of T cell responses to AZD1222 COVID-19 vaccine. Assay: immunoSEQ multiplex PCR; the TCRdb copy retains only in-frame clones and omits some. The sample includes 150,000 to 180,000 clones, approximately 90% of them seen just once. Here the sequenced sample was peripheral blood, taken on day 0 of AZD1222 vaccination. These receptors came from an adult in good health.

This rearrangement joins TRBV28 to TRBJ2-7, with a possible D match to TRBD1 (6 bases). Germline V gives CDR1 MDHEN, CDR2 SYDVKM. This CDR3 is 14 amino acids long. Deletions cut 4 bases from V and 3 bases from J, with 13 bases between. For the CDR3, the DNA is TGTGCCAGCAGTTCAGGGGCCCTAAACTACGAGCAGTACTTC. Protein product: CASSSGALNYEQYF.

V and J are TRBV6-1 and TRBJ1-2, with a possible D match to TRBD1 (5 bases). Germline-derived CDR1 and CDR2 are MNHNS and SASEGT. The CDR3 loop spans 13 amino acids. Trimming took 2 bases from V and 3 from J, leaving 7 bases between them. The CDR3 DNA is TGTGCCAGCAGTGAAACGGGGGACTATGGCTACACCTTC. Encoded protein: CASSETGDYGYTF.

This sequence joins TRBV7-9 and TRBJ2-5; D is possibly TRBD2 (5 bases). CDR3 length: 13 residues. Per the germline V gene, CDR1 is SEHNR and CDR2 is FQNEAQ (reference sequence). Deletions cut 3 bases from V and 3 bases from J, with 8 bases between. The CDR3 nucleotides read TGTGCCAGCAGCTTTATCGGGGAAGAGACCCAGTACTTC. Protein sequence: CASSFIGEETQYF. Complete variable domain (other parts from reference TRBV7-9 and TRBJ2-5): DTGVSQNPRHKITKRGQNVTFRCDPISEHNRLYWYRQTLGQGPEFLTYFQNEAQLEKSRLLSDRFSAERPKGSFSTLEIQRTEQGDSAMYLCASSFIGEETQYFGPGTRLLVL.

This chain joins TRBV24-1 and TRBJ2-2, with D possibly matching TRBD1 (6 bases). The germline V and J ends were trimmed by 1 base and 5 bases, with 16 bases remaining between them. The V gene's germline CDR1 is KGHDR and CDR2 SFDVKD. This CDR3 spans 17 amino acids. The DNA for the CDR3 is TGTGCCACCAGTGATTTCCCCAGGACAGAGGGGACCGGGGAGCTGTTTTTT. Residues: CATSDFPRTEGTGELFF.

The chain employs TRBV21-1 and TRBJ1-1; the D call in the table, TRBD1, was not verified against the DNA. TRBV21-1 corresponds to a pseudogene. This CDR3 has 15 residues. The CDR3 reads CASTKGQGGVLEAFF. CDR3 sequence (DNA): TGTGCCAGCACCAAAGGACAGGGGGGGGTACTTGAAGCTTTCTTT.

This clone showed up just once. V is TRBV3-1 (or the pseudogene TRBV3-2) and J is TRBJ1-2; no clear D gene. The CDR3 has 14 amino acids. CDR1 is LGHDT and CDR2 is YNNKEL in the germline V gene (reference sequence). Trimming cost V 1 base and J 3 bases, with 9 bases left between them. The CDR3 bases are TGTGCCAGCAGCCAAGGCTTATCAGACTATGGCTACACCTTC. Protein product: CASSQGLSDYGYTF.

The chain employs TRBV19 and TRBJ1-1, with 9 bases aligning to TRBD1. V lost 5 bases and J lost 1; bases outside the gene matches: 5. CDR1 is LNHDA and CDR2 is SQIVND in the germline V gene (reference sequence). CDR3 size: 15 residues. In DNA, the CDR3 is TGTGCCAGTAGTTTGATGACAGGGGGGAACACTGAAGCTTTCTTT. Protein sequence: CASSLMTGGNTEAFF.

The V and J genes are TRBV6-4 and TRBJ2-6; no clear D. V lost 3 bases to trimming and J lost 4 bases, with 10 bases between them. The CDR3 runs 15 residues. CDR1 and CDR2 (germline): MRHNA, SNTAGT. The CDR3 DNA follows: TGTGCCAGCAGTGAAGCCAGCTCGGGGGCCAACGTCCTGACTTTC. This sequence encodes CASSEASSGANVLTF.

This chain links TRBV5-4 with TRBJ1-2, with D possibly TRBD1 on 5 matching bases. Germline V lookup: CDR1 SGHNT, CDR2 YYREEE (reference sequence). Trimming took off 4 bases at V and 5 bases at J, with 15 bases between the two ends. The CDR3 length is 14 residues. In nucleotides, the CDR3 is TGTGCCAGCAGCGAGACCAGCAGGGCATATGGCTACACCTTC. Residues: CASSETSRAYGYTF.

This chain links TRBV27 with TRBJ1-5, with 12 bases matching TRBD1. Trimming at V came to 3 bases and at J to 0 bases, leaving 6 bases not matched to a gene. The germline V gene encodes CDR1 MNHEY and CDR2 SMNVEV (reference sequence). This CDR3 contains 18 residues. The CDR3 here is CASSFRDRGLYSNQPQHF. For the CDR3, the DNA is TGTGCCAGCAGTTTTCGGGACAGGGGGCTTTATAGCAATCAGCCCCAGCATTTT.

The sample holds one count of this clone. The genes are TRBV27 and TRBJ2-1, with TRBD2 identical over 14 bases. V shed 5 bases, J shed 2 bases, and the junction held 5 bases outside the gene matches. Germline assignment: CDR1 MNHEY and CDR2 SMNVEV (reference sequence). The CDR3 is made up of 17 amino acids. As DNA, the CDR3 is TGTGCCAGCAGTCTCGGGACTAGCGGGAGCGCCTACAATGAGCAGTTCTTC. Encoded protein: CASSLGTSGSAYNEQFF.

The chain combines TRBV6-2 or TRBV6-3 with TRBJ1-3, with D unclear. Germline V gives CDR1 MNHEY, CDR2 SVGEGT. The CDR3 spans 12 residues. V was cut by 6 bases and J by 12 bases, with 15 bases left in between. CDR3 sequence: CASSDHPGDIYF. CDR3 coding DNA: TGTGCCAGCAGCGACCACCCCGGGGACATATATTTT.

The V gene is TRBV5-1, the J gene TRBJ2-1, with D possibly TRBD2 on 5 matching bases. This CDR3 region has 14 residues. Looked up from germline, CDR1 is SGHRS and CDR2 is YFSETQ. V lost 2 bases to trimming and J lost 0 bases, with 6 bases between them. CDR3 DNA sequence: TGCGCCAGCAGCTTAACTAGCTCCTACAATGAGCAGTTCTTC. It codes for CASSLTSSYNEQFF.

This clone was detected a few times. CDR3 DNA sequence: TGTGCCACCAGTGATCCCGGGACTGGGGATGGCTACACCTTC. This translates into CATSDPGTGDGYTF. The chain joins TRBV24-1 to TRBJ1-2, with a possible D match to TRBD1 (5 bases). The V and J ends lost 3 bases and 6 bases respectively, with 13 bases between them. CDR1 and CDR2 (germline): KGHDR, SFDVKD. The CDR3 has 14 residues.

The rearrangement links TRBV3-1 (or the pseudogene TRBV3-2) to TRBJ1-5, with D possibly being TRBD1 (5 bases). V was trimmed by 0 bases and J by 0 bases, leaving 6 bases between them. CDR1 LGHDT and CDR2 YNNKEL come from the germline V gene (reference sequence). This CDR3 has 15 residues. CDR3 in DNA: TGTGCCAGCAGCCAAGATCAGGGTAGCAATCAGCCCCAGCATTTT. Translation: CASSQDQGSNQPQHF.

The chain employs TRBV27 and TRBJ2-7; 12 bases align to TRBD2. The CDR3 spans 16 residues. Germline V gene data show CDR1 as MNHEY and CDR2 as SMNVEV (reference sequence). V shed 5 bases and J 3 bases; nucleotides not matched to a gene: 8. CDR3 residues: CASSPPGLAGIYEQYF. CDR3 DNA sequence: TGTGCCAGCAGTCCCCCGGGACTAGCGGGTATCTACGAGCAGTACTTC.

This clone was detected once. The CDR3 spells CASSLSGGYVGEKLFF. The CDR3 DNA follows: TGTGCCAGCAGCCTTTCCGGAGGGTACGTAGGAGAAAAACTGTTTTTT. This rearrangement joins TRBV7-2 to TRBJ1-4; D remains unclear. Trimming pared 5 bases from V and 8 bases from J, leaving 21 bases between. Looked up from germline, CDR1 is SGHTA and CDR2 is FQGNSA. CDR3 size: 16 residues.

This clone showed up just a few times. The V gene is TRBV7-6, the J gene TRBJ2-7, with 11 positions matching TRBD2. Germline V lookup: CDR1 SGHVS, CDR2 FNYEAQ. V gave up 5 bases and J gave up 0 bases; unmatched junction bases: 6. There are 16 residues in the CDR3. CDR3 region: CASSQKTSGTSYEQYF. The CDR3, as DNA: TGTGCCAGCAGCCAGAAGACTAGCGGGACCTCCTACGAGCAGTACTTC.

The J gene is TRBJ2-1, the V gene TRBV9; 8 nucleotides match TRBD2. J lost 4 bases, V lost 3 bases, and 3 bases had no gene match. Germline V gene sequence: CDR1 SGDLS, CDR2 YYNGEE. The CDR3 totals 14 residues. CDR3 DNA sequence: TGTGCCAGCAGCGCTAGCGGGTGGTACAATGAGCAGTTCTTC. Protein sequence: CASSASGWYNEQFF. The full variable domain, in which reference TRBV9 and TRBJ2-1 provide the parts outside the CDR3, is DSGVTQTPKHLITATGQRVTLRCSPRSGDLSVYWYQQSLDQGLQFLIQYYNGEERAKGNILERFSAQQFPDLHSELNLSSLELGDSALYFCASSASGWYNEQFFGPGTRLTVL.

For the CDR3, the DNA is TGTGCCAGCAGCCAAGACAGGGCTCAAGAGACCCAGTACTTC. This sequence encodes CASSQDRAQETQYF. The rearrangement uses TRBV7-2 and TRBJ2-5; 7 bases are a match to TRBD1. Germline V gives CDR1 SGHTA, CDR2 FQGNSA. The CDR3 sequence is 14 residues long. Trimming at V came to 5 bases and at J to 2 bases, leaving 5 bases not matched to a gene.

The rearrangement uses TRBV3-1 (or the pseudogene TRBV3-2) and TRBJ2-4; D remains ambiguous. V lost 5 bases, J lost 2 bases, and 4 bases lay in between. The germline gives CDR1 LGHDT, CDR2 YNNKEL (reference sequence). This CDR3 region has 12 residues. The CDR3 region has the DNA TGTGCCAGCAGCGGTTCCAAAAACATTCAGTACTTC. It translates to CASSGSKNIQYF.

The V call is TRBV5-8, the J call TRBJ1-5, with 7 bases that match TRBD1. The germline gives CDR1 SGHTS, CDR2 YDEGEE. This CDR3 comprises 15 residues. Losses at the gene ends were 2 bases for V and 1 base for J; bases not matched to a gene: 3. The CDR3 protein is CASSLGQASNQPQHF. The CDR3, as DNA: TGTGCCAGCAGCTTAGGACAGGCGAGCAATCAGCCCCAGCATTTT.

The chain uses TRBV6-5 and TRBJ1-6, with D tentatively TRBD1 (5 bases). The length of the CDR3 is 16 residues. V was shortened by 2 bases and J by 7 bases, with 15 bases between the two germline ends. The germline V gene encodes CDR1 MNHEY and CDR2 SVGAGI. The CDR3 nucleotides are TGTGCCAGCAGTTACACAAGACAGAGCCGCAATTCACCCCTCCACTTT. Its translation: CASSYTRQSRNSPLHF.

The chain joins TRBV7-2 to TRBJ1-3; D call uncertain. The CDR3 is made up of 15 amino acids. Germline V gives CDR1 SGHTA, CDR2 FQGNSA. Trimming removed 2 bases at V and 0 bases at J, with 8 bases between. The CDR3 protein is CASSLRTGSGNTIYF. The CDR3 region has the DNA TGTGCCAGCAGCTTACGAACTGGCTCTGGAAACACCATATATTTT.

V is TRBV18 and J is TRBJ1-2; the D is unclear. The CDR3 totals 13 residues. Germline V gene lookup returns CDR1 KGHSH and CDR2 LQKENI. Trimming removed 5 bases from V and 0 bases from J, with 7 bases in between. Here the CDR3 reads CASSSITNYGYTF. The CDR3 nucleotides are TGTGCCAGCTCAAGCATTACTAACTATGGCTACACCTTC.

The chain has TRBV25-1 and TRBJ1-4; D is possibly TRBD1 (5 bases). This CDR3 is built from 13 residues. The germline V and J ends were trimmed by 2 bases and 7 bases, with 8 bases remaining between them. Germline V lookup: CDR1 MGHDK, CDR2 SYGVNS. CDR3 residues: CASSEQGGEKLFF. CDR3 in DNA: TGTGCCAGCAGTGAACAGGGTGGTGAAAAACTGTTTTTT. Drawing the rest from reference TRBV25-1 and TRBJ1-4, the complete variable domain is EADIYQTPRYLVIGTGKKITLECSQTMGHDKMYWYQQDPGMELHLIHYSYGVNSTEKGDLSSESTVSRIRTEHFPLTLESARPSHTSQYLCASSEQGGEKLFFGSGTQLSVL.

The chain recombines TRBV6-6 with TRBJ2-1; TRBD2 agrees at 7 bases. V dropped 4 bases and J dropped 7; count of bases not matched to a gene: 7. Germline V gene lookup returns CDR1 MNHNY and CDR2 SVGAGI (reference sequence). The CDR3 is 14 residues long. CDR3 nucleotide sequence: TGTGCCAGCAGTTGGGCGGGAGAGTCGAATGAGCAGTTCTTC. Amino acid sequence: CASSWAGESNEQFF.